The T cell receptor beta chain under discussion was sequenced for a study of blood T cells in healthy people across ages. The CDR3 extends over 11 amino acids. Germline V gene sequence: CDR1 SGHTA, CDR2 FQGNSA. The V end lost 5 bases, the J end lost 7 bases, and 8 bases lay between the germline ends. Using a J-beta primer mix together with a sample-barcoded 5' primer, a second PCR was run for about 6 to 12 cycles. A template-switch adaptor with 12 random nucleotides tagged each cDNA molecule. A single record per CDR3 protein comes from TCRdb applying MiXCR to the 5' RACE reads. The sample contains about 1.4 million distinct CDR3 sequences, approximately 60% of which appear only once. Drawn from each donor were 7.5 to 10 milliliters of peripheral blood. Total RNA extraction produced at least 6 micrograms (per sample) for the study.

The source of this sequence is a man aged 18 to 29 in good health. Sequencing used blood. The chain couples TRBV7-2 to TRBJ1-1; unclear D gene. This CDR3 is CASSPGREAFF. Here the CDR3 DNA reads TGTGCCAGCAGCCCCGGGCGTGAAGCTTTCTTT. Together with reference TRBV7-2 and TRBJ1-1, the CDR3 gives the full variable domain: GAGVSQSPSNKVTEKGKDVELRCDPISGHTALYWYRQSLGQGLEFLIYFQGNSAPDKSGLPSDRFSAERTGGSVSTLTIQRTQQEDSAVYLCASSPGREAFFGQGTRLTVV.